The T cell receptor (beta chain) described here comes from a study of blood T cell repertoires in COVID-19. Study-level background: COVID-19 samples collected from the United States, Italy and Spain covered acute and convalescent phases. T cells, B-cell-depleted T cells, or PBMCs provided the cDNA or gDNA that served as material.

Per the germline V gene, CDR1 is SGHRS and CDR2 is YFSETQ. Between the trimmed V and J ends, which lost 0 bases and 6 bases, there was a span of 9 bases. The CDR3 has 14 amino acids. Clones were sequenced by immunoSEQ multiplex PCR, and TCRdb holds only the in-frame ones, with some missing. Of over 100,000 clones listed, about 70% are singletons. This receptor was obtained from a woman between 70 and 85 years old with acute or convalescent COVID-19. The sequenced sample consisted of peripheral blood. V usage is TRBV5-1 and J usage is TRBJ2-2; D uncertain. CDR3 residues: CASSLDGDPGELFF. CDR3 sequence (DNA): TGCGCCAGCAGCTTGGACGGAGACCCCGGGGAGCTGTTTTTT.